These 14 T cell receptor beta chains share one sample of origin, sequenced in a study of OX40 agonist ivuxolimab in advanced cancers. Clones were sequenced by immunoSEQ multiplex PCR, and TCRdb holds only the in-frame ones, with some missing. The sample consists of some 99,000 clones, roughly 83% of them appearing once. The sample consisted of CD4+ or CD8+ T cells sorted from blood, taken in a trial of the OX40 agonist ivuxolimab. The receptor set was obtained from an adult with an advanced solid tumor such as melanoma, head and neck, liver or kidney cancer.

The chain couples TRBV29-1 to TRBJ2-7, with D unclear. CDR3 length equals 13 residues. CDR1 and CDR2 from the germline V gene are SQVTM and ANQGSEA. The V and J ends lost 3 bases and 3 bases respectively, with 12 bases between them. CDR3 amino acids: CSVDKVKGYEQYF. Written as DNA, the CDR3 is TGCAGCGTTGATAAGGTAAAGGGCTACGAGCAGTACTTC.

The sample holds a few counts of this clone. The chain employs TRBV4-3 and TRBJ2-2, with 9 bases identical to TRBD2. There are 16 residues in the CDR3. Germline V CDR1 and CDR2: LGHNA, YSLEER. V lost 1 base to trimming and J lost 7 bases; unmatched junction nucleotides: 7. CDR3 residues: CASSQGPSGNVGELFF. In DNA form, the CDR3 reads TGCGCCAGCAGCCAAGGCCCTAGCGGGAACGTCGGGGAGCTGTTTTTT.

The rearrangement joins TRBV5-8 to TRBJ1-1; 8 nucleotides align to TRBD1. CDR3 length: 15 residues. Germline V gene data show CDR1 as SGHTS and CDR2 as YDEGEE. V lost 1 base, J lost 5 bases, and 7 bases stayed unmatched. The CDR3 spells CASSLTGGEWTEAFF. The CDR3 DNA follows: TGTGCCAGCAGCTTGACAGGGGGAGAATGGACTGAAGCTTTCTTT.

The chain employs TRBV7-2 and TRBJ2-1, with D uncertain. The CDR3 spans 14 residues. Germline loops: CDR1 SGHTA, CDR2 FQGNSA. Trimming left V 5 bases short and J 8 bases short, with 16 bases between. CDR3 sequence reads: CASSATWARDEQFF. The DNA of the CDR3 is TGTGCCAGCAGCGCCACTTGGGCACGCGATGAGCAGTTCTTC.

The CDR3 sequence: CASSLGQGQPQHF. For the CDR3, the DNA is TGCGCCAGCAGCTTGGGCCAGGGTCAGCCCCAGCATTTT. The genes are TRBV5-1 and TRBJ1-5, with D perhaps TRBD1 (5 bases). Trimming cost V 0 bases and J 6 bases, with 7 bases left between them. Per the germline V gene, CDR1 is SGHRS and CDR2 is YFSETQ. The CDR3 contains 13 residues.

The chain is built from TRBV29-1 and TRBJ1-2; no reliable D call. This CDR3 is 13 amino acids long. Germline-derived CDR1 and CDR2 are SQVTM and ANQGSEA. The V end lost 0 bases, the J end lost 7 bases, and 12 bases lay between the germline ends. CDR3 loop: CSVEDPGLAGYTF. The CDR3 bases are TGCAGCGTTGAAGATCCGGGCCTCGCTGGCTACACCTTC. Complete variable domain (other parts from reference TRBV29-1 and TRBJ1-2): SAVISQKPSRDICQRGTSLTIQCQVDSQVTMMFWYRQQPGQSLTLIATANQGSEATYESGFVIDKFPISRPNLTFSTLTVSNMSPEDSSIYLCSVEDPGLAGYTFGSGTRLTVV.

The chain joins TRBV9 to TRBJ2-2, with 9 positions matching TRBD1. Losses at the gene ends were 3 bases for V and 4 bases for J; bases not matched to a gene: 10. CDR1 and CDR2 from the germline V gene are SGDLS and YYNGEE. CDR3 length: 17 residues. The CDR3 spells CASSGGITGGTTGELFF. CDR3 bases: TGTGCCAGCAGCGGGGGAATAACAGGGGGCACCACCGGGGAGCTGTTTTTT.

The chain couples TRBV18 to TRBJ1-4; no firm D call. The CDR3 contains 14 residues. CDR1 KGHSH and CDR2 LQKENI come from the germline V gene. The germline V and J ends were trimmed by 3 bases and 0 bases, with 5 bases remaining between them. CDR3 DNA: TGTGCCAGCTCACCGGGGTCAACTAATGAAAAACTGTTTTTT. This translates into CASSPGSTNEKLFF.

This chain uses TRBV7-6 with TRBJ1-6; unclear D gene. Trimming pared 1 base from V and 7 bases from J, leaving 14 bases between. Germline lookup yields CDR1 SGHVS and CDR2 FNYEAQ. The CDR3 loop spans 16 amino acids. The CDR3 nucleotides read TGTGCCAGCAGCTTAGGTCTCGGCCCTAGCAATTCACCCCTCCACTTT. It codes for CASSLGLGPSNSPLHF.

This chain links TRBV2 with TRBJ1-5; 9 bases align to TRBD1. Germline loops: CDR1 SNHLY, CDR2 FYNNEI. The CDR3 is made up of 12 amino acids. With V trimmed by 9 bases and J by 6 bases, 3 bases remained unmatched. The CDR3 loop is CASGTGPQPQHF. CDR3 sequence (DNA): TGTGCCAGTGGGACAGGGCCTCAGCCCCAGCATTTT.

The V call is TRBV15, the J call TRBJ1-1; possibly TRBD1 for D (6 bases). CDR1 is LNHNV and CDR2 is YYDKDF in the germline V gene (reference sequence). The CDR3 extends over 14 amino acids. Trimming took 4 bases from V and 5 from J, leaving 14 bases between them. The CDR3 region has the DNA TGTGCCACCAGCAAAGGACAGCCGGGGACTGAAGCTTTCTTT. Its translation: CATSKGQPGTEAFF.

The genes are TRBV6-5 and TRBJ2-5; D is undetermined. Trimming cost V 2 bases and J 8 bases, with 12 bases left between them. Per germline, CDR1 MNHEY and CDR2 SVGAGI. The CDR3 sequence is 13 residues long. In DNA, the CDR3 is TGTGCCAGCAGTTACGGGAACTGGGAAACCCAGTACTTC. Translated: CASSYGNWETQYF.

The CDR3 is CASSFQHLYIQYF. The CDR3 DNA follows: TGTGCCAGCAGCTTTCAGCATCTGTACATTCAGTACTTC. V gene TRBV7-9 combines with J gene TRBJ2-4; D is ambiguous. V shed 3 bases and J shed 8 bases, with 11 bases lying between them. The CDR3 extends over 13 amino acids. Germline V gene data show CDR1 as SEHNR and CDR2 as FQNEAQ (reference sequence).

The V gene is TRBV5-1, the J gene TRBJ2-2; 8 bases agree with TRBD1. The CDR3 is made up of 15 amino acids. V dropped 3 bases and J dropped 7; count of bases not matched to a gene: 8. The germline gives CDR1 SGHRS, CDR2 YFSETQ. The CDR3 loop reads CASSSYQGAGGELFF. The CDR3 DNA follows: TGCGCCAGCAGCTCCTATCAGGGGGCGGGCGGGGAGCTGTTTTTT. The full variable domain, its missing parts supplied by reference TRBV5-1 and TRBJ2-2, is KAGVTQTPRYLIKTRGQQVTLSCSPISGHRSVSWYQQTPGQGLQFLFEYFSETQRNKGNFPGRFSGRQFSNSRSEMNVSTLELGDSALYLCASSSYQGAGGELFFGEGSRLTVL.